The next 30 T cell receptor beta chains were all read from a single sample in a study of cytomegalovirus exposure and HLA in healthy donors. PCR involved 60 Vbeta and 13 Jbeta primers. Repertoires were generated with immunoSEQ multiplex PCR, while TCRdb's copy carries only in-frame clones and drops some. The repertoire holds 100,000 or so clones, with around 72% as singletons. The sequencing sample was made of PBMCs. The receptor set was obtained from a man in his thirties or forties in good health and CMV-seronegative.

The chain has TRBV9 and TRBJ2-1, with a possible D match to TRBD2 (6 bases). Trimming removed 4 bases at V and 4 bases at J, with 15 bases between. CDR1 and CDR2 (germline): SGDLS, YYNGEE. The CDR3 runs to 15 residues. CDR3 in DNA: TGTGCCAGCAGCCCACCGGGACTCCCATACAATGAGCAGTTCTTC. Its protein product is CASSPPGLPYNEQFF.

The rearrangement uses TRBV5-1 and TRBJ2-3, with 9 bases that match TRBD1. CDR3 length: 14 residues. Germline trimming cut 7 bases from V and 1 base from J; bases unmatched to any gene: 4. The germline gives CDR1 SGHRS, CDR2 YFSETQ. This CDR3 reads CASVRDRGTDTQYF. CDR3 sequence (DNA): TGCGCCAGCGTCCGGGACAGGGGCACAGATACGCAGTATTTT.

This rearrangement joins TRBV15 to TRBJ1-5; D uncertain. The CDR3 runs to 13 residues. CDR1 LNHNV and CDR2 YYDKDF come from the germline V gene (reference sequence). Trimming took off 5 bases at V and 8 bases at J, with 13 bases between the two ends. CDR3 nucleotide sequence: TGTGCCACCAGCGTTAACGTCCGGGAGCCCCAGCATTTT. Residues: CATSVNVREPQHF.

This clone was counted between two and nine times. The gene calls are TRBV25-1 and TRBJ2-1; weak D call: TRBD2 (6 bases). V was pared by 10 bases and J by 4 bases, with 17 bases between. The V gene's germline CDR1 is MGHDK and CDR2 SYGVNS. The CDR3 length is 14 residues. For the CDR3, the DNA is TGTGCCACCCAACGGGACTCGAATTACAATGAGCAGTTCTTC. This encodes CATQRDSNYNEQFF.

CDR3 in amino acids: CASSSSRGAGSYEQYF. The CDR3 DNA reads as TGTGCCAGCAGCTCTAGCCGGGGGGCGGGATCCTACGAGCAGTACTTC. The gene calls are TRBV11-2 and TRBJ2-7, with D possibly matching TRBD2 (7 bases). This CDR3 comprises 16 residues. V was trimmed by 4 bases and J by 1 base, leaving 17 bases between them. Germline values: CDR1 SGHAT, CDR2 FQNNGV.

The J gene is TRBJ2-1, the V gene TRBV4-1; a possible D gene is TRBD2 (5 bases). CDR1 is MGHRA and CDR2 is YSYEKL in the germline V gene. CDR3 size: 15 residues. V lost 4 bases, J lost 0 bases, and 10 bases lay in between. CDR3 amino acids: CASSPGISSYNEQFF. In nucleotides, the CDR3 is TGCGCCAGCAGCCCCGGGATTAGCTCCTACAATGAGCAGTTCTTC.

The CDR3 loop reads CASSPMASGGPNSYNEQFF. CDR3 bases: TGTGCCAGCTCACCAATGGCGAGCGGGGGGCCCAACTCCTACAATGAGCAGTTCTTC. The chain joins TRBV18 to TRBJ2-1; 9 bases are a match to TRBD2. The CDR3 is 19 residues long. Per germline, CDR1 KGHSH and CDR2 LQKENI. The V gene end was trimmed by 2 bases and the J gene end by 0 bases; junction bases not matched to a gene: 11.

This clone has a single count. This chain uses TRBV5-8 with TRBJ2-3, with a possible D match to TRBD2 (6 bases). V was pared by 4 bases and J by 2 bases, with 11 bases between. Germline CDR1 SGHTS, CDR2 YDEGEE. The CDR3 has 14 amino acids. DNA for the CDR3: TGTGCCAGCAGCGGAGGGATTTTCACAGATACGCAGTATTTT. It yields the protein CASSGGIFTDTQYF.

The chain couples TRBV9 to TRBJ2-2, with TRBD2 matching 12 bases. The trim removed 4 bases at V and 5 bases at J, leaving 9 bases unmatched. The CDR3 totals 17 residues. Germline V gene lookup returns CDR1 SGDLS and CDR2 YYNGEE. CDR3 nucleotide sequence: TGTGCCAGCAGCCCCCGACTAGCGGGAGTAAGGACCGGGGAGCTGTTTTTT. Translation gives CASSPRLAGVRTGELFF.

This clone showed up just once. This rearrangement joins TRBV7-9 to TRBJ2-7; possible D gene TRBD1, 6 bases. V gave up 7 bases and J gave up 0 bases, with 13 bases separating them. The CDR3 contains 14 residues. Germline CDR1 SEHNR, CDR2 FQNEAQ (reference sequence). CDR3 region: CASTVMDSSYEQYF. The DNA for the CDR3 is TGTGCCAGCACCGTTATGGACAGCTCCTACGAGCAGTACTTC.

V gene TRBV5-4 combines with J gene TRBJ2-7; perhaps TRBD2 as D (6 bases). The CDR3 length is 12 residues. Trimming removed 3 bases at V and 3 bases at J, with 7 bases between. In germline, CDR1 is SGHNT, CDR2 YYREEE (reference sequence). CDR3 residues: CASSWRGYEQYF. For the CDR3, the DNA is TGTGCCAGCAGCTGGAGGGGCTACGAGCAGTACTTC.

With respect to this clone: The junction differs from germline at one of its ends, possibly a read error. The rearrangement joins TRBV10-3 to TRBJ2-1; D may be TRBD1 (6 bases). Germline CDR1 ENHRY, CDR2 SYGVKD. The CDR3 is made up of 16 amino acids. The DNA of the CDR3 is TGTACCATCGGCCTCAGGGACATTCACTCCTACAATGAGCAGTTCTTC. Translated, it gives CTIGLRDIHSYNEQFF.

Only a few counts were recorded for this clone. V is TRBV27 and J is TRBJ1-5; D may be TRBD1 (6 bases). This CDR3 comprises 16 residues. The V end was cut by 5 bases, the J end by 3 bases, with 17 bases between. CDR1 is MNHEY and CDR2 is SMNVEV in the germline V gene (reference sequence). CDR3 bases: TGTGCCAGCAGTCCCCCCGGGACACTCAACAATCAGCCCCAGCATTTT. It yields the protein CASSPPGTLNNQPQHF.

This clone was recorded a few times. It is likely a read error: a sequence one base away is far more abundant. Since no conserved phenylalanine or tryptophan closes the CDR3, a read error is the likely cause. The rearrangement links TRBV4-1 to TRBJ1-4, with 10 bases that match TRBD1. This CDR3 is 14 amino acids long. The junction had 6 bases not matched to a gene; V was cut back by 4 bases and J by 10 bases. CDR1 and CDR2 from the germline V gene are MGHRA and YSYEKL. The CDR3 reads CASSRGQGIGKLFL. The CDR3 DNA reads as TGCGCCAGCAGCCGGGGACAGGGGATAGGAAAACTGTTTTTG.

The CDR3 is CASSQAGTGAYEQYF. CDR3 in DNA: TGCGCCAGCAGCCAAGCCGGGACAGGGGCCTACGAGCAGTACTTC. The chain links TRBV4-1 to TRBJ2-7, with 10 bases lining up with TRBD1. The J segment lost 2 bases and the V segment lost 1 base, leaving 2 bases of the junction unmatched. There are 15 residues in the CDR3. Germline CDR1 reads MGHRA; CDR2 reads YSYEKL.

The gene calls are TRBV5-1 and TRBJ2-2; 7 bases map to TRBD1. This CDR3 has 15 residues. CDR1 is SGHRS, CDR2 YFSETQ, per germline. The V and J ends lost 2 bases and 6 bases, in that order; junction bases with no gene match: 7. CDR3 sequence reads: CASSLGQGVAGELFF. CDR3 sequence (DNA): TGCGCCAGCAGCTTAGGCCAGGGGGTAGCCGGGGAGCTGTTTTTT.

V and J are TRBV28 and TRBJ1-4; tentatively, D is TRBD1 (5 bases). This CDR3 spans 13 amino acids. Trimming removed 6 bases at V and 5 bases at J, with 10 bases between. Germline V gene sequence: CDR1 MDHEN, CDR2 SYDVKM. The CDR3 sequence: CASRGGPNEKLFF. CDR3 sequence (DNA): TGTGCCAGCAGGGGGGGACCCAATGAAAAACTGTTTTTT.

This rearrangement joins TRBV6-6 to TRBJ2-7; D not resolved. Germline V gene data show CDR1 as MNHNY and CDR2 as SVGAGI (reference sequence). CDR3 size: 13 residues. Between the trimmed V and J ends, which lost 4 bases and 6 bases, there was a span of 13 bases. Here the CDR3 reads CASSLSRQAEQYF. DNA of the CDR3: TGTGCCAGCAGTTTATCCAGGCAGGCCGAGCAGTACTTC.

The rearrangement links TRBV21-1 to TRBJ1-1; the table assigns TRBD1, which was not confirmed against the DNA. TRBV21-1 is listed as a pseudogene. This CDR3 region has 15 residues. The chain's CDR3 is CASSKGTGKNTEAFF. The CDR3 DNA sequence: TGTGCCAGCAGCAAAGGGACAGGGAAAAACACTGAAGCTTTCTTT.

Only one count was recorded for this clone. The J gene is TRBJ1-5, the V gene TRBV5-1; 8 bases fit TRBD1. With 4 bases clipped from V and 5 bases from J, the junction kept 5 bases outside the gene matches. Germline assignment: CDR1 SGHRS and CDR2 YFSETQ. This CDR3 is 14 amino acids long. DNA of the CDR3: TGCGCCAGCAGCCGGGACAGGAGTGATCAGCCCCAGCATTTT. This gives the protein CASSRDRSDQPQHF.

This clone was seen once. The J gene is TRBJ1-2, the V gene TRBV5-4, with D tentatively TRBD1 (6 bases). The CDR3 consists of 16 residues. Trimming removed 2 bases from V and 3 bases from J, with 17 bases in between. The germline gives CDR1 SGHNT, CDR2 YYREEE (reference sequence). DNA of the CDR3: TGTGCCAGCAGCTTCCTGATATTGGGACATCACTATGGCTACACCTTC. Protein product: CASSFLILGHHYGYTF. Combining the CDR3 with reference TRBV5-4 and TRBJ1-2 gives the whole variable domain ETGVTQSPTHLIKTRGQQVTLRCSSQSGHNTVSWYQQALGQGPQFIFQYYREEENGRGNFPPRFSGLQFPNYSSELNVNALELDDSALYLCASSFLILGHHYGYTFGSGTRLTVV.

This chain links TRBV30 with TRBJ1-2; D call uncertain. V lost 3 bases and J 6 bases, leaving 8 bases between the germline ends. CDR3 size: 11 residues. Germline loops: CDR1 GTSNPN, CDR2 SVGIG (reference sequence). DNA of the CDR3: TGTGCCTGGAGCCCGACTCATGGCTACACCTTC. Its translation: CAWSPTHGYTF.

The chain recombines TRBV7-9 with TRBJ1-1, with D maybe TRBD1 (5 bases). Trimming pared 3 bases from V and 5 bases from J, leaving 16 bases between. CDR1 is SEHNR, CDR2 FQNEAQ, per germline (reference sequence). The CDR3 contains 15 residues. The CDR3 reads CASSLEGTLGTEAFF. The DNA of the CDR3 is TGTGCCAGCAGCTTGGAGGGGACCCTAGGAACTGAAGCTTTCTTT.

The chain is built from TRBV2 and TRBJ1-3, with D tentatively TRBD1 (6 bases). With 6 bases removed from V and 0 bases from J, the gap between germline ends came to 12 bases. This CDR3 has 15 residues. CDR1 and CDR2 from the germline V gene are SNHLY and FYNNEI. The CDR3 spells CASRERTVSGNTIYF. The CDR3, as DNA: TGTGCCAGCAGAGAAAGGACAGTCTCTGGAAACACCATATATTTT. Complete variable domain (other parts from reference TRBV2 and TRBJ1-3): EPEVTQTPSHQVTQMGQEVILRCVPISNHLYFYWYRQILGQKVEFLVSFYNNEISEKSEIFDDQFSVERPDGSNFTLKIRSTKLEDSAMYFCASRERTVSGNTIYFGEGSWLTVV.

The CDR3 sequence: CASSQPINREETQYF. Here the CDR3 DNA reads TGCGCCAGCAGTCAGCCAATCAACAGGGAAGAGACCCAGTACTTC. This chain joins TRBV23-1 and TRBJ2-5; possibly TRBD1 for D (6 bases). TRBV23-1 is given ORF status, its function remaining uncertain. CDR3 size: 15 residues. The V end lost 3 bases, the J end lost 3 bases, and 14 bases lay between the germline ends.

This clone was detected a few times. CDR3 amino acids: CASSPSGTGRANYGYTF. The CDR3 DNA reads as TGCGCCAGCAGCCCCTCCGGGACAGGGAGAGCTAACTATGGCTACACCTTC. The gene calls are TRBV5-1 and TRBJ1-2, with 9 bases that match TRBD1. CDR1 SGHRS and CDR2 YFSETQ come from the germline V gene. The V and J ends lost 4 bases and 0 bases, in that order; junction bases with no gene match: 10. The CDR3 totals 17 residues.

The chain carries TRBV27 and TRBJ1-4; tentatively, D is TRBD1 (5 bases). Deletions cut 6 bases from V and 8 bases from J, with 22 bases between. This CDR3 contains 16 residues. Germline V gene sequence: CDR1 MNHEY, CDR2 SMNVEV (reference sequence). CDR3 DNA: TGTGCCAGCAGATTTCTACGTCATGACAGTGGAGAAAAACTGTTTTTT. Residues: CASRFLRHDSGEKLFF.

V usage is TRBV14 and J usage is TRBJ1-4; TRBD1 might be the D (5 bases). V dropped 4 bases and J dropped 10 bases, with 16 bases sitting between them. Germline V gives CDR1 SGHDN, CDR2 FVKESK. The CDR3 has 14 amino acids. CDR3 in amino acids: CASSPRGKSGKLFF. CDR3 coding DNA: TGTGCCAGCAGCCCCCGGGGGAAGTCGGGAAAACTGTTTTTT.

This chain joins TRBV12-5 and TRBJ1-1; tentative D call: TRBD1 (6 bases). Per the germline V gene, CDR1 is LGHNT and CDR2 is FRNRAP. The CDR3 sequence is 12 residues long. The V gene lost 6 bases and the J gene lost 8 bases, with 13 bases spanning the gap. CDR3 sequence (DNA): TGTGCTAGTGGCATAATACAGGGAGAAGCTTTCTTT. Amino acid sequence: CASGIIQGEAFF.

In nucleotides, the CDR3 is TGCGCCAGCAGCTTGGGGGACACCAACCAGCCCCAGCATTTT. Protein sequence: CASSLGDTNQPQHF. V is TRBV5-1 and J is TRBJ1-5, with D tentatively TRBD1 (6 bases). The V end lost 0 bases, the J end lost 7 bases, and 11 bases lay between the germline ends. The CDR3 spans 14 residues. Germline V gene data show CDR1 as SGHRS and CDR2 as YFSETQ.